The rows below give T cell receptor beta chains drawn from one sample of a study of somatic mutations in cytotoxic T cells in rheumatoid arthritis. Data came from immunoSEQ multiplex PCR; TCRdb stores just in-frame clones and leaves some out. The data show tens of thousands of clones, under 90% seen once. Sequencing was performed on CD8+ T cells sorted from blood. These receptors were taken from a man aged 35 to 55 in good health. Each CDR3 is given with its conserved first and last residue. D genes are given only for firm matches. A clone size is listed for some rows: how often the clone was seen (once, few, many), or a class if it is expanded.

d_call	v_call	clone_size	j_call	cdr3_nt	cdr3_aa
NA	TRBV9	NA	TRBJ2-1	TGTGCCAGCAGCGCCCGGAGGGCAGACAATGAGCAGTTCTTC	CASSARRADNEQFF
NA	TRBV9	few	TRBJ2-7	TGTGCCAGCAGTGTTTCGGGGGTCCCTTCCTACGAGCAGTACTTC	CASSVSGVPSYEQYF
NA	TRBV15	NA	TRBJ2-2	TGTGCCACCAGGAGAGGCACCGGGGAGCTGTTTTTT	CATRRGTGELFF
NA	TRBV27	NA	TRBJ1-5	TGTGCCAGCAGTTTGGGTATATATCAGCCCCAGCATTTT	CASSLGIYQPQHF
TRBD2	TRBV2	NA	TRBJ2-1	TGTGCCAGCAGTTCTAGCGGGAGGGCGAATGAGCAGTTCTTC	CASSSSGRANEQFF
NA	TRBV7-9	NA	TRBJ2-5	TGTGCCAGCAGCTTACCTTCTTCGGGGACCCAGTACTTC	CASSLPSSGTQYF
NA	TRBV28	NA	TRBJ1-1	TGTGCCAGCGCGTTGGCCCGGGAACAGGCCACTGAAGCTTTCTTT	CASALAREQATEAFF
TRBD2	TRBV14	NA	TRBJ2-7	TGTGCCAGCAGCCAAGATCATAGCGGGATCTCCTACGAGCAGTACTTC	CASSQDHSGISYEQYF
TRBD2	TRBV4-1	NA	TRBJ2-7	TGCGCCAGCAGCCAAGGTGCCGGGACTAGCGGGTTTTCCTACGAGCAGTACTTC	CASSQGAGTSGFSYEQYF
TRBD1	TRBV6-5	NA	TRBJ2-3	TGTGCCAGCAGCCCGGACAGGGGTGTTACAGATACGCAGTATTTT	CASSPDRGVTDTQYF
TRBD2	TRBV9	NA	TRBJ2-6	TGTGCCAGCAGCGTAGGTCCAGCGGGAGGTAGCTCTGAGGCCAACGTCCTGACTTTC	CASSVGPAGGSSEANVLTF
TRBD2	TRBV6-5	NA	TRBJ2-7	TGTGCCAGCAGTTCGGGACTAGCGGGAGTAAATTGCGAGCAGTACTTC	CASSSGLAGVNCEQYF
NA	TRBV4-1	NA	TRBJ2-3	TGCGCCAGCAAGGGAAGTGGCGGCGCAGATACGCAGTATTTT	CASKGSGGADTQYF
NA	TRBV28	NA	TRBJ2-1	TGTGCCAGCGGCCGAGGGTTCAGCTCCTACAATGAGCAGTTCTTC	CASGRGFSSYNEQFF
TRBD2	TRBV9	NA	TRBJ2-3	TGTGCCAGCAGCGTCGCAAGCGGGAGAGGAGGAGATACGCAGTATTTT	CASSVASGRGGDTQYF
NA	TRBV27	NA	TRBJ1-6	TGTGCCAGCAGTCAGATCAATTCACCCCTCCACTTT	CASSQINSPLHF
NA	TRBV2	once	TRBJ2-3	TGTGCCAGCTACAACGCGGGGACTAGCACAGATACGCAGTATTTT	CASYNAGTSTDTQYF
NA	TRBV5-1	NA	TRBJ2-7	TGCGCCAGCAGCTTAGGGGCAGGGTCCTACGAGCAGTACTTC	CASSLGAGSYEQYF
NA	TRBV18	NA	TRBJ1-2	TGTGCCAGCTCACCAGCAGGTGTTAACTATGGCTACACCTTC	CASSPAGVNYGYTF
NA	TRBV7-9	NA	TRBJ1-1	TGTGCCAGCAGCTTAAGCCTGGGAGGGGGCACTGAAGCTTTCTTT	CASSLSLGGGTEAFF
TRBD2	TRBV2	NA	TRBJ2-7	TGTGCCAGCGGGACCACTAGCGGGGCCCGCGAGCAGTACTTC	CASGTTSGAREQYF
NA	TRBV27	NA	TRBJ1-1	TGTGCCAGCAGTCCGACAGGTAACACTGAAGCTTTCTTT	CASSPTGNTEAFF
TRBD2	TRBV7-6	NA	TRBJ2-2	TGTGCCAGCAGCCCCGGGACTAGAGGGCCGGCCGGGGAGCTGTTTTTT	CASSPGTRGPAGELFF
NA	TRBV4-3	NA	TRBJ2-6	TGCGCCAGCGCCATTGGCTCTGGGGCCAACGTCCTGACTTTC	CASAIGSGANVLTF
TRBD2	TRBV5-1	NA	TRBJ2-1	TGCGCCAGCAGTAGCGGGAGGGGTCTCAATGAGCAGTTCTTC	CASSSGRGLNEQFF
NA	TRBV4-1	NA	TRBJ2-7	TGCGCCAGCAGCTCCCGTGACCTAGCGAACTACGAGCAGTACTTC	CASSSRDLANYEQYF
TRBD1	TRBV5-8	NA	TRBJ1-5	TGTGCCAGCAGCTGGGGGCAGGGGGCGGGCAATCAGCCCCAGCATTTT	CASSWGQGAGNQPQHF
TRBD2	TRBV4-1	NA	TRBJ2-1	TGCGCCAGTCAAGGGGGGGCTAGCGGGTTTAATGAGCAGTTCTTC	CASQGGASGFNEQFF
NA	TRBV30	NA	TRBJ1-2	TGTGCCTGGAGTGCCGACGGTGGCTACACCTTC	CAWSADGGYTF
NA	TRBV14	NA	TRBJ2-2	TGTGCCAGCAGCCGAAGACAGGTTTTCACCGGGGAGCTGTTTTTT	CASSRRQVFTGELFF
NA	TRBV27	NA	TRBJ2-2	TGTGCCAGCAGTTTCGGCGTCCCCGGGGAGCTGTTTTTT	CASSFGVPGELFF
NA	TRBV5-1	NA	TRBJ2-7	TGCGCCAGCGGAATTACACCCACCTACGAGCAGTACTTC	CASGITPTYEQYF
TRBD1	TRBV5-1	NA	TRBJ1-4	TGCGCCAGCAGCCCATTGGACAGGGAAAATGAAAAACTGTTTTTT	CASSPLDRENEKLFF
TRBD2	TRBV5-1	NA	TRBJ2-7	TGCGCCAGCAGCTTGGTAGCGGGAGGATCCGAGCAGTACTTC	CASSLVAGGSEQYF
TRBD2	TRBV4-3	NA	TRBJ2-1	TGCGCCAGCAGCCAGCAGACTAGCGGGGATGAGCAGTTCTTC	CASSQQTSGDEQFF
NA	TRBV5-1	NA	TRBJ2-2	TGCGCCAGCAGCTCGAGCCCTTGGGTACCGGGCACCGGGGAGCTGTTTTTT	CASSSSPWVPGTGELFF
TRBD2	TRBV11-2	NA	TRBJ2-5	TGTGCCAGCAGCGCGTTTAGGCTTTCGGGACTAGCGAGCCAAGAGACCCAGTACTTC	CASSAFRLSGLASQETQYF
TRBD2	TRBV7-6	NA	TRBJ2-3	TGTGCCAGCAGCTTAGCGGGAGGGCCTCGCACAGATACGCAGTATTTT	CASSLAGGPRTDTQYF
NA	TRBV12-2	NA	TRBJ1-2	TGTGCAAGTCGCTCCACAGGGAGGGGTGGCTACACCTTC	CASRSTGRGGYTF
NA	TRBV7-8	NA	TRBJ2-3	TGTGCCAGCAGCTTAGTAAGGGCTAGCGGCACAGATACGCAGTATTTT	CASSLVRASGTDTQYF
TRBD1	TRBV13	NA	TRBJ2-3	TGTGCCAGCAGCTTACCGGGACAGGGAGCCGGTGGTACGCAGTATTTT	CASSLPGQGAGGTQYF